These T cell receptor beta chains were read from a single sample in a study of blood T cell repertoires in COVID-19. Assay: immunoSEQ multiplex PCR; the TCRdb copy retains only in-frame clones and omits some. The sample lists 80,000 or so clones; 80% were seen once. What was sequenced was peripheral blood. The receptors were sampled from a woman between 65 and 79 years old with acute or convalescent COVID-19. CDR3s include the opening cysteine and the closing phenylalanine or tryptophan. The D gene is left open where the match is weak. Clone size is stated in some rows and not others, as once, few, many or a class when expanded.

>TRBV21-1|.|.|TRBJ1-1
TGTGCCAGCAGCAAAGGTGGCAGGGGGCGCGAGAACACTGAAGCTTTCTTT
CASSKGGRGRENTEAFF
>TRBV4-2|TRBD1|once|TRBJ1-4
TGTGCCAGCAGCCAAGAACGGACAGGGCGGGAAAAACTGTTTTTT
CASSQERTGREKLFF
>TRBV10-3|.|few|TRBJ2-1
TGTGCCATCGGATTAGGGGGCTACAATGAGCAGTTCTTC
CAIGLGGYNEQFF
>TRBV7-9|.|.|TRBJ2-7
TGTGCCAGCGCGGGACAGTCGAGCTCCTACGAGCAGTACTTC
CASAGQSSSYEQYF
>TRBV5-4|.|.|TRBJ1-3
TGTGCCAGCAGCTTTGGCGGTGGAAACACCATATATTTT
CASSFGGGNTIYF
>TRBV7-8|TRBD1|.|TRBJ2-7
TGTGCCAGCAGCTTAGCGCGACAGGGGGCAGCCTACGAGCAGTACTTC
CASSLARQGAAYEQYF
>TRBV7-9|.|many|TRBJ1-1
TGTGCCAGCAGCTTTGACTCCAGCACGAACACTGAAGCTTTCTTT
CASSFDSSTNTEAFF
>TRBV27|.|.|TRBJ1-2
TGTGCCAGCAGTTTATCGTATTCAGCTAACTATGGCTACACCTTC
CASSLSYSANYGYTF
>TRBV7-2|.|.|TRBJ1-1
TGTGCCAGCACCAAAAACACGGGTGACACTGAAGCTTTCTTT
CASTKNTGDTEAFF
>TRBV24-1|.|.|TRBJ1-6
TGTGCCACCAGTGATCCGGGATCCGGTGGTCATTCACCCCTCCACTTT
CATSDPGSGGHSPLHF
>TRBV6-5|TRBD2|.|TRBJ2-1
TGTGCCAGCAGTTTAACCGGGACTAGCGGGGGGGCCGGGCTCTTC
CASSLTGTSGGAGLF
>TRBV11-1|TRBD1|.|TRBJ1-2
TGTGCCAGCAGCTTAGGCCCCGGGACAGGGTACGGCTACACCTTC
CASSLGPGTGYGYTF
>TRBV4-1|.|.|TRBJ1-6
TGCGCCAGCAGCCAAGAGGAGCAGTCCCGGTATAATTCACCCCTCCACTTT
CASSQEEQSRYNSPLHF
>TRBV7-3|.|.|TRBJ2-7
TGTGCCAGCAGCTGGGGGCCCTCCTACGAGCAGTACTTC
CASSWGPSYEQYF
>TRBV18|.|.|TRBJ1-1
TGTGCCAGCTCACCAGGGTCGACAGGGAACACTGAAGCTTTCTTT
CASSPGSTGNTEAFF
>TRBV5-1|TRBD1|.|TRBJ1-5
TGCGCCAGCAGCTTAATGCCAGGGACAGAGTATAGCAATCAGCCCCAGCATTTT
CASSLMPGTEYSNQPQHF
>TRBV24-1|TRBD1|once|TRBJ2-1
TGTGCCACCAGCTTTCCGGGACAGGGGGCCGATGAGCAGTTCTTC
CATSFPGQGADEQFF
>TRBV19|TRBD1|.|TRBJ1-2
TGTGCCAGTAGTATAGGGACAGGAGGTACTAACTATGGCTACACCTTC
CASSIGTGGTNYGYTF
>TRBV24-1|.|few|TRBJ2-3
TGTGCCACCAGTGATCCGGGCCGGAGGACAGATACGCAGTATTTT
CATSDPGRRTDTQYF
>TRBV11-1|TRBD2|once|TRBJ2-3
TGTGCCAGCAGCCTAGGACTAGTCATCACAGATACGCAGTATTTT
CASSLGLVITDTQYF
>TRBV19|.|.|TRBJ2-3
TGTGCCAGTAGCCGGGACACGGTTACAGATACGCAGTATTTT
CASSRDTVTDTQYF
>TRBV7-2|TRBD1|.|TRBJ1-5
TGTGCCAGCAGCCTTACGGGACAGGGAGGACAGCCCCAGCATTTT
CASSLTGQGGQPQHF